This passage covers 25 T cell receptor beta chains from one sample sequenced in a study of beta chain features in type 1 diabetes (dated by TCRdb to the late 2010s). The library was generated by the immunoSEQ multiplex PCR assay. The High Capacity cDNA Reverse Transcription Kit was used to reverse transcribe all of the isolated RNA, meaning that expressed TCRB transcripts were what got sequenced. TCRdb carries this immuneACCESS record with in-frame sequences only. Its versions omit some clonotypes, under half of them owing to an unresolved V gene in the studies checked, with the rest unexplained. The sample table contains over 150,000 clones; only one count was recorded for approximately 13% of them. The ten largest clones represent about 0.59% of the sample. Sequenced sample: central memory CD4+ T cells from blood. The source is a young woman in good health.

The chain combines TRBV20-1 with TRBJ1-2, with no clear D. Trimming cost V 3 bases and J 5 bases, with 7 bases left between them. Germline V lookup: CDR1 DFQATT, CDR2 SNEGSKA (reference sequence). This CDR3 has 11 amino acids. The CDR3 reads CSASAEYGYTF. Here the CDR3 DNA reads TGCAGTGCTAGCGCGGAATATGGCTACACCTTC.

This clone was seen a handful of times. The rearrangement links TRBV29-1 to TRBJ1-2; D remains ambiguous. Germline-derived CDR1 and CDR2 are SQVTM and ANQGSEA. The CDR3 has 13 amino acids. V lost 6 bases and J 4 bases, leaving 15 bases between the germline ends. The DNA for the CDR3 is TGCAGCGTGCCTCGGGAGGGAGCCTATGGCTACACCTTC. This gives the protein CSVPREGAYGYTF.

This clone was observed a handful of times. The CDR3 nucleotides read TGTGCCTGGACCGCAAGGGACAGCAAGCAGTTCTTC. This encodes CAWTARDSKQFF. This chain joins TRBV30 and TRBJ2-1; TRBD1 agrees at 7 bases. Germline V gives CDR1 GTSNPN, CDR2 SVGIG (reference sequence). The CDR3 runs 12 residues. Trimming took 4 bases from V and 11 from J; bases not matched to a gene: 8.

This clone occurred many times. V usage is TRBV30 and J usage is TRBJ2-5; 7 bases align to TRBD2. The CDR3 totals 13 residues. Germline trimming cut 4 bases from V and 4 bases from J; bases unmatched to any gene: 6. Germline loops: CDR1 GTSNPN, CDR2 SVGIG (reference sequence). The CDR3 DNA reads TGTGCCTGGAACGGGGGGATGGTAGAGACCCAGTACTTC. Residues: CAWNGGMVETQYF.

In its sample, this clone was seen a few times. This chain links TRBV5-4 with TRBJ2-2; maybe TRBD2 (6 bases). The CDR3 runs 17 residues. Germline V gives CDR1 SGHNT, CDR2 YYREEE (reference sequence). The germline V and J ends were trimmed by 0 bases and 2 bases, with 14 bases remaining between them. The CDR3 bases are TGTGCCAGCAGCTTGGGGCGGAGGGGAGGAAACACCGGGGAGCTGTTTTTT. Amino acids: CASSLGRRGGNTGELFF.

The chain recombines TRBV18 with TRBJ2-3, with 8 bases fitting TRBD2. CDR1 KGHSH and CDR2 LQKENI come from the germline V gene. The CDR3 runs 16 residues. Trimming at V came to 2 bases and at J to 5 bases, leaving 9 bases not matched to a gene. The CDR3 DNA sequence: TGTGCCAGCTCACCAGAGAGCGGGAGACATCTAGATACGCAGTATTTT. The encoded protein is CASSPESGRHLDTQYF.

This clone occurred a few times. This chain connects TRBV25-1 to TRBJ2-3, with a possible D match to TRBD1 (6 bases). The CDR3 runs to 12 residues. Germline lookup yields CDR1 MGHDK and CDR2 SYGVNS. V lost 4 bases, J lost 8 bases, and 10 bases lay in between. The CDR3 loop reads CASSGGGPTQYF. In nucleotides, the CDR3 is TGTGCCAGCAGTGGAGGGGGACCTACGCAGTATTTT. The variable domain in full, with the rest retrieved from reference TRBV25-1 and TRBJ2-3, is EADIYQTPRYLVIGTGKKITLECSQTMGHDKMYWYQQDPGMELHLIHYSYGVNSTEKGDLSSESTVSRIRTEHFPLTLESARPSHTSQYLCASSGGGPTQYFGPGTRLTVL.

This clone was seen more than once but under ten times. DNA of the CDR3: TGTGCCAGCTCACCCGAGACAGGGGGGTTGAGCATTCAGTACTTC. Translated, it gives CASSPETGGLSIQYF. V is TRBV18 and J is TRBJ2-4, with 9 bases fitting TRBD1. In germline, CDR1 is KGHSH, CDR2 LQKENI. Germline trimming cut 3 bases from V and 9 bases from J; bases unmatched to any gene: 9. The CDR3 is 15 amino acids.

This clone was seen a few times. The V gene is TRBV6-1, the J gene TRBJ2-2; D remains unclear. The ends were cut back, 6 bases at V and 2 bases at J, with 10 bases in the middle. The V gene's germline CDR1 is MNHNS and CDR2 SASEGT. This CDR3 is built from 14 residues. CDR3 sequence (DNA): TGTGCCAGCAGCAACAAATTAAACACCGGGGAGCTGTTTTTT. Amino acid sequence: CASSNKLNTGELFF.

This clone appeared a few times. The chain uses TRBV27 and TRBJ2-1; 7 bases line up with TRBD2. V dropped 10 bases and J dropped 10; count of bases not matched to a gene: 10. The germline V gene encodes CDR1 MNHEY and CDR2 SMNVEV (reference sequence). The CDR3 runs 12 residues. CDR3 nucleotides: TGTGCCACCCGGGACTACGCCTGGGAGCAGTTCTTC. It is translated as CATRDYAWEQFF.

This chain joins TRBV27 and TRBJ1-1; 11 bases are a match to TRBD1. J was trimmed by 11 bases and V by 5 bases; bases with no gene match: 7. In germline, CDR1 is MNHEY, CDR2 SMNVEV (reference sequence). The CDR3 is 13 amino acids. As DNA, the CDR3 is TGTGCCAGCAGTCCACGGACAGGGGGCCGGGCTTTCTTT. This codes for CASSPRTGGRAFF.

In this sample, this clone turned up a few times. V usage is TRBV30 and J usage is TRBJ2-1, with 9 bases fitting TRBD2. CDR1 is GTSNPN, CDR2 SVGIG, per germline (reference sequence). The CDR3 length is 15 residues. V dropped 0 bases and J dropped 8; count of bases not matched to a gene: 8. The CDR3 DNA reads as TGTGCCTGGAGTGTCGAGGTAGCGGGAGTGGATGAGCAGTTCTTC. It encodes CAWSVEVAGVDEQFF.

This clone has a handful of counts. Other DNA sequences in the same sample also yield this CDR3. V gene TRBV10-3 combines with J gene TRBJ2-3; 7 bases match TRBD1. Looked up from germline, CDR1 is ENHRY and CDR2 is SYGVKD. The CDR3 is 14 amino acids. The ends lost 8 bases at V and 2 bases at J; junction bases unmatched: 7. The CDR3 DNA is TGTGCCATCGGAAGGGACAGAGACACAGATACGCAGTATTTT. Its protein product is CAIGRDRDTDTQYF.

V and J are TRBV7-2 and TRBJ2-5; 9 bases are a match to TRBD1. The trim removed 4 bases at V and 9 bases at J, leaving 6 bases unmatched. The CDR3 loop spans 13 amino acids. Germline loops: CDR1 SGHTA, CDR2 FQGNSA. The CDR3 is CASSSGQGQAQYF. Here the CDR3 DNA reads TGTGCCAGCAGCTCGGGACAGGGTCAGGCCCAGTACTTC.

The CDR3 loop is CASSFSRLIIKQFF. The CDR3 nucleotides read TGTGCCAGCAGTTTCTCTAGACTAATTATTAAGCAGTTCTTC. This rearrangement joins TRBV28 to TRBJ2-1, with a weak D call TRBD2 (5 bases). This CDR3 spans 14 amino acids. With 3 bases removed from V and 11 bases from J, the gap between germline ends came to 17 bases. Germline lookup yields CDR1 MDHEN and CDR2 SYDVKM.

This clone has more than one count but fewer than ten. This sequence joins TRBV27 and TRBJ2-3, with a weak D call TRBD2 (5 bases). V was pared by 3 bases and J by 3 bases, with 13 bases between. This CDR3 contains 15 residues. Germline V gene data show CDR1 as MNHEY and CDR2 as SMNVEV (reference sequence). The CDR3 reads CASSFRGETTDTQYF. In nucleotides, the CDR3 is TGTGCCAGCAGTTTTCGTGGGGAGACGACAGATACGCAGTATTTT.

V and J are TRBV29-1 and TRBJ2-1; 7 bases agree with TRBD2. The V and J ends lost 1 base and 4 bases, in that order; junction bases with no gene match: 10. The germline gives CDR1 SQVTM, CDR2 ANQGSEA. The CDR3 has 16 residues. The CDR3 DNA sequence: TGCAGCGTTGAAGCCGCCGAGGCGGGAGCATACAATGAGCAGTTCTTC. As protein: CSVEAAEAGAYNEQFF.

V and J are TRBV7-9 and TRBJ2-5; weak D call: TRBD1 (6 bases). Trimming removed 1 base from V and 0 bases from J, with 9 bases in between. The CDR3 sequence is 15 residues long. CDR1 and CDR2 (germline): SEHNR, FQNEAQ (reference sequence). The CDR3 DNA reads TGTGCCAGCAGCTTAGTAGGACAGTACCAAGAGACCCAGTACTTC. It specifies CASSLVGQYQETQYF.

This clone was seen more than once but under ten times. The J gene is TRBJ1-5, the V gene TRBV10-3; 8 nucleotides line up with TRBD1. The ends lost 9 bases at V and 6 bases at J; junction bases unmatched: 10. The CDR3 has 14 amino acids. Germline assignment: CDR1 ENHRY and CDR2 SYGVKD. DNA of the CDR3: TGTGCCATTCACTCGACAGGGGAAGGTCAGCCCCAGCATTTT. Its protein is CAIHSTGEGQPQHF.

CDR3 nucleotide sequence: TGTGCCAGCAGCTTGGCAGGGGGCGAGTACCAAGAGACCCAGTACTTC. It codes for CASSLAGGEYQETQYF. The rearrangement joins TRBV5-6 to TRBJ2-5, with 8 bases identical to TRBD1. Germline CDR1 reads SGHDT; CDR2 reads YYEEEE. The CDR3 contains 16 residues. The V and J ends lost 0 bases and 0 bases, in that order; junction bases with no gene match: 4.

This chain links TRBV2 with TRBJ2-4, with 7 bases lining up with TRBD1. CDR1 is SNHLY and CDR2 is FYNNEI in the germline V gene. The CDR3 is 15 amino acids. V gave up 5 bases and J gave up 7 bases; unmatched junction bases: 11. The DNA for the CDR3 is TGTGCCAGCAGTCCCCGACAGGGTTTAACGAACATTCAGTACTTC. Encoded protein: CASSPRQGLTNIQYF.

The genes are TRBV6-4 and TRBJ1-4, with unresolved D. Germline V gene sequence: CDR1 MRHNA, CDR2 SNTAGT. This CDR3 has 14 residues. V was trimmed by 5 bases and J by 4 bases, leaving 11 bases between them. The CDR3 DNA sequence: TGTGCCAGCAGTAGACAAGAACTTAATGAAAAACTGTTTTTT. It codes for CASSRQELNEKLFF.

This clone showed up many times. The DNA for the CDR3 is TGTGCCACCAGCAGACCTTCCGGGGGAGCCACCGGGGAGCTGTTTTTT. This translates into CATSRPSGGATGELFF. The V gene is TRBV15, the J gene TRBJ2-2; TRBD2 is a possible D gene (6 bases). The V and J ends lost 2 bases and 4 bases respectively, with 14 bases between them. This CDR3 region has 16 residues. CDR1 and CDR2 from the germline V gene are LNHNV and YYDKDF (reference sequence). Complete variable domain (other parts from reference TRBV15 and TRBJ2-2): DAMVIQNPRYQVTQFGKPVTLSCSQTLNHNVMYWYQQKSSQAPKLLFHYYDKDFNNEADTPDNFQSRRPNTSFCFLDIRSPGLGDTAMYLCATSRPSGGATGELFFGEGSRLTVL.

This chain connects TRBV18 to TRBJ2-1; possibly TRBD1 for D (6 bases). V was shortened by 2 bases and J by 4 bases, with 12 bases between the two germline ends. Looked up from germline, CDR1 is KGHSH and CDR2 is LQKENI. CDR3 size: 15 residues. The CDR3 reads CASSPTVQGYNEQFF. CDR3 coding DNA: TGTGCCAGCTCACCAACAGTACAGGGTTACAATGAGCAGTTCTTC.

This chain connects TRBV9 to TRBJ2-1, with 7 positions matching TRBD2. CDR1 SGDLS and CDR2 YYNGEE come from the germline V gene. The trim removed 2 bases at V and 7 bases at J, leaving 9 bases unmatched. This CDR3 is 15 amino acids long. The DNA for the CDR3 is TGTGCCAGCAGCGTTCGCCCGACTAGCCCGAATGAGCAGTTCTTC. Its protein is CASSVRPTSPNEQFF.